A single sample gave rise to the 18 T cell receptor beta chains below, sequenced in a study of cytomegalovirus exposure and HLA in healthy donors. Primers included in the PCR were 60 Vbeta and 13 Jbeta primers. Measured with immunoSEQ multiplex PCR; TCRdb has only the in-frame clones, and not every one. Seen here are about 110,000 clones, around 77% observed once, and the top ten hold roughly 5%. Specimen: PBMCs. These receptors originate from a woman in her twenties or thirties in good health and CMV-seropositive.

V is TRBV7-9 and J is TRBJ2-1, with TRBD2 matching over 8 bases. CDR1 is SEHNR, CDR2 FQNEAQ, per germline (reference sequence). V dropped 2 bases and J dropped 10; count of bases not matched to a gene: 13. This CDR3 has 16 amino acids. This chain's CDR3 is CASSLLAPTGGREQFF. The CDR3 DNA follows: TGTGCCAGCAGCTTACTTGCTCCCACGGGGGGGCGGGAGCAGTTCTTC.

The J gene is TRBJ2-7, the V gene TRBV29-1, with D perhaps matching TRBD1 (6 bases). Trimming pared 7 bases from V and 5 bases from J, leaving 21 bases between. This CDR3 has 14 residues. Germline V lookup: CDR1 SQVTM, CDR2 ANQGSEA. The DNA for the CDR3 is TGCAGCGGGGCGGGCAATACAGGGTCCCACGAGCAGTACTTC. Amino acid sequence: CSGAGNTGSHEQYF.

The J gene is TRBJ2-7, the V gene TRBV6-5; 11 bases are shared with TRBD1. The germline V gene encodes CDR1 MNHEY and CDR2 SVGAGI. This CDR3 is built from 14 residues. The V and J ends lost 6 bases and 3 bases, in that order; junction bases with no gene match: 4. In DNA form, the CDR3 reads TGTGCCAGCAGGCCGGGACAGGGGGGCTACGAGCAGTACTTC. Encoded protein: CASRPGQGGYEQYF.

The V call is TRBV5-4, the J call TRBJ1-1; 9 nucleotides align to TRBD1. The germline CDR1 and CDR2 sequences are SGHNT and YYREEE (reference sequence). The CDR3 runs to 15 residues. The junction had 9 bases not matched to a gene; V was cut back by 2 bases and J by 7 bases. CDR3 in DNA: TGTGCCAGCAGCTTCTTAGGACAGGGGCTCCGTGAAGCTTTCTTT. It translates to CASSFLGQGLREAFF.

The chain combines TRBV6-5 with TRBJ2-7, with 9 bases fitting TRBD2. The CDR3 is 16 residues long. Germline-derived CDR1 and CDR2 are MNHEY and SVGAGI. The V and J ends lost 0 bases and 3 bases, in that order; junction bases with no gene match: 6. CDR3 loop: CASSYSMASGVYEQYF. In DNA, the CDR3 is TGTGCCAGCAGTTACTCGATGGCTAGCGGGGTCTACGAGCAGTACTTC.

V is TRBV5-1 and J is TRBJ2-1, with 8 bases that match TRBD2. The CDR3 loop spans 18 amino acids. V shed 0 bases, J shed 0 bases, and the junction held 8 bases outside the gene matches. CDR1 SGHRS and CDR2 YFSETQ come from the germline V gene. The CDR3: CASSLVSGVADSYNEQFF. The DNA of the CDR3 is TGCGCCAGCAGCTTGGTTAGCGGGGTAGCTGACTCCTACAATGAGCAGTTCTTC.

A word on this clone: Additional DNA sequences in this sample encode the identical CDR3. CDR3 protein: CASSLALGGTEAFF. Here the CDR3 DNA reads TGTGCCAGCAGCTTAGCGCTGGGAGGGACTGAAGCTTTCTTT. The chain recombines TRBV7-9 with TRBJ1-1; D is unresolved. The CDR3 sequence is 14 residues long. Germline CDR1 is SEHNR and CDR2 is FQNEAQ (reference sequence). The ends were cut back, 0 bases at V and 5 bases at J, with 10 bases in the middle.

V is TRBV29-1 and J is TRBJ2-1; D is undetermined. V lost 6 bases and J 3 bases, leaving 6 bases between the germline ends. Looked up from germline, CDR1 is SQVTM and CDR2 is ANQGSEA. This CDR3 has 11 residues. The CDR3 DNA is TGCAGCGTAACAAGCTACAATGAGCAGTTCTTC. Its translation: CSVTSYNEQFF.

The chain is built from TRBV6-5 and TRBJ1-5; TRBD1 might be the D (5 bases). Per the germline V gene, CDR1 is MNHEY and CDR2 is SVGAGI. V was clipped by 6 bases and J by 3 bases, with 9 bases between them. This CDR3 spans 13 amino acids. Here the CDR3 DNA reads TGTGCCAGCAGCCAGGGTGTCAATCAGCCCCAGCATTTT. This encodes CASSQGVNQPQHF.

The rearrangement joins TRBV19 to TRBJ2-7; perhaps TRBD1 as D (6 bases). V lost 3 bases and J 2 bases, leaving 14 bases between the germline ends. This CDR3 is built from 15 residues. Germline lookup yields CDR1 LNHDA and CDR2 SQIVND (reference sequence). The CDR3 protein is CASSMGYRDTYEQYF. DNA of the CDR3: TGTGCCAGTAGTATGGGATACAGGGACACCTACGAGCAGTACTTC.

The CDR3, as DNA: TGTGCCAGCACGCCCGGGAGGGCCGTAACCTACAATGAGCAGTTCTTC. Protein: CASTPGRAVTYNEQFF. The V and J genes are TRBV9 and TRBJ2-1, with TRBD2 identical over 8 bases. CDR3 length: 16 amino acids. The ends lost 6 bases at V and 2 bases at J; junction bases unmatched: 10. Germline-derived CDR1 and CDR2 are SGDLS and YYNGEE. Filled out from reference TRBV9 and TRBJ2-1, the complete variable domain reads DSGVTQTPKHLITATGQRVTLRCSPRSGDLSVYWYQQSLDQGLQFLIQYYNGEERAKGNILERFSAQQFPDLHSELNLSSLELGDSALYFCASTPGRAVTYNEQFFGPGTRLTVL.

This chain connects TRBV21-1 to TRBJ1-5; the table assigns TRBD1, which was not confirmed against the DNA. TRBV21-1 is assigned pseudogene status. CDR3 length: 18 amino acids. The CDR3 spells CASTERGTDTMGNQPQHF. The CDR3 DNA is TGTGCCAGCACCGAAAGGGGGACAGACACGATGGGCAATCAGCCCCAGCATTTT.

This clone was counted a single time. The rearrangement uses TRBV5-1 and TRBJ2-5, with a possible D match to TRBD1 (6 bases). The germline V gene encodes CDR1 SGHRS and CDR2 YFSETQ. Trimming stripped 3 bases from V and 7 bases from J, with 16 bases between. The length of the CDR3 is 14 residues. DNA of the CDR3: TGCGCCAGCAGCTCGCCGGGACAAACGGGGACCCAGTACTTC. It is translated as CASSSPGQTGTQYF.

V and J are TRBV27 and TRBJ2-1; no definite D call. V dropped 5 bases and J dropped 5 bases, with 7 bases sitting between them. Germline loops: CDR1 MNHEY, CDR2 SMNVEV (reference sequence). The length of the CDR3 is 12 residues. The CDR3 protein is CASSLRDNEQFF. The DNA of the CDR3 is TGTGCCAGCAGTCTCCGGGACAATGAGCAGTTCTTC.

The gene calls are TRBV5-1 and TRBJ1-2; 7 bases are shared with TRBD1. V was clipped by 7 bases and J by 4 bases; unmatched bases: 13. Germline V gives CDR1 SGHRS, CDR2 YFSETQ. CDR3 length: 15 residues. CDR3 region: CASAVGQEGIYGYTF. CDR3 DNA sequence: TGCGCCAGCGCCGTAGGACAGGAGGGTATCTATGGCTACACCTTC.

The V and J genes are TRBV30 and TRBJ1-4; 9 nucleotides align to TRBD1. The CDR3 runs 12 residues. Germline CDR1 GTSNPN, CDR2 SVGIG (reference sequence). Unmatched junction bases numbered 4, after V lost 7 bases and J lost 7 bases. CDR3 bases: TGTGCCTCCGGGACAGGGTTTGAAAAACTGTTTTTT. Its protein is CASGTGFEKLFF.

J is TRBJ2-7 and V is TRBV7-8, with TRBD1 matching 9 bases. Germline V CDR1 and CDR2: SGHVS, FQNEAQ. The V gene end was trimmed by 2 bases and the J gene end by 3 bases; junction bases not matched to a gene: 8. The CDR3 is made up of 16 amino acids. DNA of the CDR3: TGTGCCAGCAGCTTAAAGTCGGGGACAGGGTTCTACGAGCAGTACTTC. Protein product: CASSLKSGTGFYEQYF.

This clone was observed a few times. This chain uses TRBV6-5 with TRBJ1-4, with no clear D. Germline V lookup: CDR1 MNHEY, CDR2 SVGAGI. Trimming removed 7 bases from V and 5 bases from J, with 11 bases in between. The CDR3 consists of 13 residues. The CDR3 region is CASTRQINEKLFF. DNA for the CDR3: TGTGCCAGCACGAGGCAGATAAATGAAAAACTGTTTTTT.